These T cell receptor beta chains were read from a single sample in a study of CD8 T cells in Susac syndrome. TCRdb ran MiXCR on the immunoSEQ multiplex PCR reads and lists one entry per CDR3 protein. The data show 150,000 to 200,000 distinct CDR3 sequences, 95% seen once. Sequencing was performed on CD8+ T cells from PBMCs. These receptors were collected from a human donor with Susac syndrome. Both conserved end residues are part of each CDR3. The D gene is left open where the match is weak. Where a row states a size, it is once, few, many or the class of an expanded clone; other rows omit it.

DNA,CDR3,D,V,size,J
TGTGCCAGCAGTGAACGGCTCATGAACACTGAAGCTTTCTTT,CASSERLMNTEAFF,.,TRBV2,.,TRBJ1-1
TGTGCCAGCAGCTCACAGGGTACCAACGAGCAGTACTTC,CASSSQGTNEQYF,.,TRBV13,.,TRBJ2-7
TGTGCCAGCAGCTTATTAGATACGCAGTATTTT,CASSLLDTQYF,.,TRBV7-2,.,TRBJ2-3
TGCAGTGCTAGAGTCGTCAGGGAAAATTCACCCCTCCACTTT,CSARVVRENSPLHF,.,TRBV20-1,.,TRBJ1-6
TGTGCCAGCAGCTACCTTAATTCCTATGGCTACACCTTC,CASSYLNSYGYTF,.,TRBV3-1,.,TRBJ1-2
TGTGCCAGCAGTCCGGGACAGGGGATAGAAAAACTGTTTTTT,CASSPGQGIEKLFF,TRBD1,TRBV12-3/TRBV12-4,.,TRBJ1-4
TGTGCCAGCAGCCAAGTCGTGTGGTCACCCCTCCACTTT,CASSQVVWSPLHF,.,TRBV14,.,TRBJ1-6
TGTGCCACCAGCAGACAGAAATATAGCAATCAGCCCCAGCATTTT,CATSRQKYSNQPQHF,.,TRBV15,once,TRBJ1-5
TGCGCCAGCAGCCAAAACACAGGAGAAGCCAATCAGCCCCAGCATTTT,CASSQNTGEANQPQHF,.,TRBV4-1,.,TRBJ1-5
TGCAGTATTCAGGACAGGCCGAGCTCCTACAATGAGCAGTTCTTC,CSIQDRPSSYNEQFF,TRBD1,TRBV20-1,.,TRBJ2-1
TGCGCCAGCAGCCAAGGACTAGCGGGGACCGGAGATACGCAGTATTTT,CASSQGLAGTGDTQYF,TRBD2,TRBV4-1,.,TRBJ2-3
TGTGCCAGTAGAAACCGGGGGCACCGTGAAAAACTGTTTTTT,CASRNRGHREKLFF,.,TRBV19,once,TRBJ1-4
TGCGCCAGCAGCCAGGACTCGTTAGGACAGAGCAACACTGAAGCTTTCTTT,CASSQDSLGQSNTEAFF,.,TRBV4-1,.,TRBJ1-1
TGTGCCAGCAGTCCTGCCGGGACAGGGGGATTATACCACGAGCAGTACTTC,CASSPAGTGGLYHEQYF,TRBD1,TRBV12-3/TRBV12-4,.,TRBJ2-7
TGTGCCAGCAGCTTAGGAGGGCAGGGAACCTACGAGCAGTACTTC,CASSLGGQGTYEQYF,.,TRBV13,.,TRBJ2-7
TGTGCCAGCAGCTGGTCGGGGGCGGGAGAGACCCAGTACTTC,CASSWSGAGETQYF,.,TRBV12-3/TRBV12-4,.,TRBJ2-5
TGTGCCAGCGCGGTGAATAGACTAGCGGGTTACTACGAGCAGTACTTC,CASAVNRLAGYYEQYF,TRBD2,TRBV6-1,.,TRBJ2-7
TGTGCCAGCAGTGGCGGGTCCTCCTACGAGCAGTACTTC,CASSGGSSYEQYF,.,TRBV2,.,TRBJ2-7
TGCAGTGCTAGAGATTCTGGGCAGGCGCACGGTCAGCCCCAGCATTTT,CSARDSGQAHGQPQHF,.,TRBV20-1,.,TRBJ1-5
TGTGCCAGCAGCATCGACCGACCATGGCCCCAGCATTTT,CASSIDRPWPQHF,.,TRBV11-2,.,TRBJ1-5
TGCGCCAGCAGTTACTCCGGGACGGCATCCTACGAGCAGTACTTC,CASSYSGTASYEQYF,.,TRBV4-1,.,TRBJ2-7
TGTGCCAGCCTGGGGGAAGTTAATCAGCCCCAGCATTTT,CASLGEVNQPQHF,.,TRBV10-3,.,TRBJ1-5
TGTGCCAGCAGCCAAGATCCAGCGGGGGGCCATGAGACCCAGTACTTC,CASSQDPAGGHETQYF,TRBD2,TRBV3-1,once,TRBJ2-5
TGTGCCAGCAGCAACAGAAAGCGGGGTGGCGAGCAGTTCTTC,CASSNRKRGGEQFF,.,TRBV21-1,.,TRBJ2-1
TGTGCCAGCAGTTTACCCGGACTTGCTAACTATGGCTACACCTTC,CASSLPGLANYGYTF,.,TRBV28,.,TRBJ1-2
TGTGCCAGCCGCGGCGGGGGGACTTTTTTTGAGCAGTTCTTC,CASRGGGTFFEQFF,TRBD2,TRBV2,.,TRBJ2-1
TGTGCCAGCACCCCCGGGACCGGCGGGACTGAAGCTTTCTTT,CASTPGTGGTEAFF,.,TRBV9,.,TRBJ1-1
TGTGCCAGTAGTATAGTGGCAGGGAGAAACAATGAGCAGTTCTTC,CASSIVAGRNNEQFF,.,TRBV19,.,TRBJ2-1
TGTGCCAGCAGCCCCGACCCTGGCGGGAGGTCCTACAATGAGCAGTTCTTC,CASSPDPGGRSYNEQFF,TRBD2,TRBV3-1,.,TRBJ2-1
TGTGCCAGCAACTTGGGGTACGGCACTGAAGCTTTCTTT,CASNLGYGTEAFF,.,TRBV27,.,TRBJ1-1
TGTGCCAGCAGCCAAGAAGGGAGTATCCCTGAAGCTTTCTTT,CASSQEGSIPEAFF,.,TRBV4-2,.,TRBJ1-1
TGTGCCAGCACTGCCAAGAACTACGAGCAGTACTTC,CASTAKNYEQYF,.,TRBV6-1,.,TRBJ2-7
TGTGCCAGCTCACCCGGGAGCCCCAATGAGCAGTTCTTC,CASSPGSPNEQFF,.,TRBV18,once,TRBJ2-1
TGTGCCAGCAGTCCCCCTGAAGGGGGGGGAAGGGATCAGCCCCAGCATTTT,CASSPPEGGGRDQPQHF,.,TRBV12-3/TRBV12-4,.,TRBJ1-5
TGCAGTGCTAGAAGAGCCGGCAGATCAACTAATGAAAAACTGTTTTTT,CSARRAGRSTNEKLFF,.,TRBV20-1,.,TRBJ1-4
TGCAGCGTGACAGGGAACGGGGCTGAAGCCTTCTTT,CSVTGNGAEAFF,TRBD1,TRBV29-1,.,TRBJ1-1
TGTGCCAGCAGCCCCCTGTCTCGGGCTAGCTCCTACGAGCAGTACTTC,CASSPLSRASSYEQYF,.,TRBV7-8,.,TRBJ2-7
TGCAGTGCCCGGACAGGGGGCTTCACAGATACGCAGTATTTT,CSARTGGFTDTQYF,TRBD1,TRBV20-1,.,TRBJ2-3
TGTGCCAGCAGCCCAACAGGGAACTCGAACACCGGGGAGCTGTTTTTT,CASSPTGNSNTGELFF,.,TRBV14,.,TRBJ2-2
TGCAGTGCTCCGTTAGCTACAGATACGCAGTATTTT,CSAPLATDTQYF,.,TRBV20-1,once,TRBJ2-3
TGTGCCACCAGTGAGTCCGACAGCGGGGGGCTCAATGAGCAGTTCTTC,CATSESDSGGLNEQFF,TRBD2,TRBV24-1,.,TRBJ2-1